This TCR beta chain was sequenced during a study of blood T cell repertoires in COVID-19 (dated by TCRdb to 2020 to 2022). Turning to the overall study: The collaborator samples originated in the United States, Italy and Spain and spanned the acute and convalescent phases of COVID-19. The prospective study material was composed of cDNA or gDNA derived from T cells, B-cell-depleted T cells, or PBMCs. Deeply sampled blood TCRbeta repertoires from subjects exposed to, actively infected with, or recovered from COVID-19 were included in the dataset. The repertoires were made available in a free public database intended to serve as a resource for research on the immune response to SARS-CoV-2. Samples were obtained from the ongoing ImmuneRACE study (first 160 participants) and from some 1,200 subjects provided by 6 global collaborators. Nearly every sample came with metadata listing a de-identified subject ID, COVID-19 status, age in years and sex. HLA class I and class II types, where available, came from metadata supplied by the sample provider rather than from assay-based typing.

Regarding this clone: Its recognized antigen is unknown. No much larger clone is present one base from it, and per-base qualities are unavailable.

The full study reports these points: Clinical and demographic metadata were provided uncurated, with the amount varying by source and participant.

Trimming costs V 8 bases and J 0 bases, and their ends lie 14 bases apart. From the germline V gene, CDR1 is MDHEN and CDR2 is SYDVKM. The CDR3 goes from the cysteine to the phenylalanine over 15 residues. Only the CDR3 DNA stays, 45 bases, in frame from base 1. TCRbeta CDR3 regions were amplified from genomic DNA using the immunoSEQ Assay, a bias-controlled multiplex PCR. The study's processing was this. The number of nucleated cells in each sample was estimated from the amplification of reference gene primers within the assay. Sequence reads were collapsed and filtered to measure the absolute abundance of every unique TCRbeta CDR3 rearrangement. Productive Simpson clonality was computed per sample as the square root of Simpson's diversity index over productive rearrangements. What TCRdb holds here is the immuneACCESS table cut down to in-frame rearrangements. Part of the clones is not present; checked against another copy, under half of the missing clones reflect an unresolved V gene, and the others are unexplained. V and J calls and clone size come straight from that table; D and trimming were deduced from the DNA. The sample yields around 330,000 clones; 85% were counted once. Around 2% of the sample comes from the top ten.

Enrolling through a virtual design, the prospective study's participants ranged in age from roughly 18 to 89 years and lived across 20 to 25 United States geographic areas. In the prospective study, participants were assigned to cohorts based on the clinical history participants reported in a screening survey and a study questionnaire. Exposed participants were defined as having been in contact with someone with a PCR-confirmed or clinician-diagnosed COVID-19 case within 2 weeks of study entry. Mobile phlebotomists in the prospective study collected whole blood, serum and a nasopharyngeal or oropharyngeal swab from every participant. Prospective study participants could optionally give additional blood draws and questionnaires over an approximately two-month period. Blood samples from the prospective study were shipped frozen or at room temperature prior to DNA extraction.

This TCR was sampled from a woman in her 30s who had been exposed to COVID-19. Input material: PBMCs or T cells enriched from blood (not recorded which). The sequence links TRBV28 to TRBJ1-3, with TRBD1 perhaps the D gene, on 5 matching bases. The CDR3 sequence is CASCYRPLSGNTIYF. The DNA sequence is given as TGTGCCAGCTGTTACAGGCCCCTCTCTGGAAACACCATATATTTT.